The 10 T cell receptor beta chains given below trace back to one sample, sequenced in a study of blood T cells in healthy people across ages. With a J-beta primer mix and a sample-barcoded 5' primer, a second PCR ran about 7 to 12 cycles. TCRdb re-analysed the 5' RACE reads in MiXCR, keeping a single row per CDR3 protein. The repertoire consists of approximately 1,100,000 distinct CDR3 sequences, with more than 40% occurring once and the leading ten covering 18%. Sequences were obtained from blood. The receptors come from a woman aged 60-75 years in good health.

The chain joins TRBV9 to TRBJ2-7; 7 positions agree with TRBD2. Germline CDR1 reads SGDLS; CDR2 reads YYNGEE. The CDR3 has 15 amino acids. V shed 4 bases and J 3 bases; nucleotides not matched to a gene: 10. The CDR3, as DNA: TGTGCCAGCAGCCCCGGACTAGGTCCCAACTACGAGCAGTACTTC. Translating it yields CASSPGLGPNYEQYF.

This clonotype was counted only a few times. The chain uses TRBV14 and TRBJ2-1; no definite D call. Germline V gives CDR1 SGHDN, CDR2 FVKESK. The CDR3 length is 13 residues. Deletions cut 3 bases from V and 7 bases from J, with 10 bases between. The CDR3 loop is CASSHRTGNEQFF. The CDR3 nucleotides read TGTGCCAGCAGCCATAGGACGGGTAATGAGCAGTTCTTC.

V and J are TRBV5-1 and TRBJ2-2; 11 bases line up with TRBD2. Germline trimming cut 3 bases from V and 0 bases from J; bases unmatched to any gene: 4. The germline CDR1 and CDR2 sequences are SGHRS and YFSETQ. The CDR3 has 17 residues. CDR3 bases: TGCGCCAGCAGCTCGGGACTAGCGGATCCGAACACCGGGGAGCTGTTTTTT. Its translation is CASSSGLADPNTGELFF.

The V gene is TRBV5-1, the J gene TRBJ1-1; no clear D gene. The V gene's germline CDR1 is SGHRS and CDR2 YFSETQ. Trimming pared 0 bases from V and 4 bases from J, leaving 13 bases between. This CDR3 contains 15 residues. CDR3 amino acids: CASSLAGPGATEAFF. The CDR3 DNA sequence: TGCGCCAGCAGCTTGGCCGGCCCCGGAGCCACTGAAGCTTTCTTT.

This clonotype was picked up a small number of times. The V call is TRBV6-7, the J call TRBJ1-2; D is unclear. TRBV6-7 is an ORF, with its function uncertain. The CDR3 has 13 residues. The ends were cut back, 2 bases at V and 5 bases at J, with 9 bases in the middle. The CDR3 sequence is CASSYRLLYGYTF. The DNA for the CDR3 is TGTGCCAGCAGTTACCGACTGCTGTATGGCTACACCTTC.

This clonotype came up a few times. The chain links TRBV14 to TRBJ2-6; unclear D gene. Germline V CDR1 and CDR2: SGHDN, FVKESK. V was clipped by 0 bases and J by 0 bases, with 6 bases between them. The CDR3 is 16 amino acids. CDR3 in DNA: TGTGCCAGCAGCCAAGAAGTTCCCTCTGGGGCCAACGTCCTGACTTTC. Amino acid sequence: CASSQEVPSGANVLTF.

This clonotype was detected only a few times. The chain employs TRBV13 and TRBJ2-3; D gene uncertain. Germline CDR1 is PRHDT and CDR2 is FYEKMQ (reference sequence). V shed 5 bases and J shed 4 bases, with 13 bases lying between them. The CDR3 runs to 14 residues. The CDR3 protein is CASSPRTVADTQYF. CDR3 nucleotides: TGTGCCAGCAGCCCCCGGACCGTAGCAGATACGCAGTATTTT.

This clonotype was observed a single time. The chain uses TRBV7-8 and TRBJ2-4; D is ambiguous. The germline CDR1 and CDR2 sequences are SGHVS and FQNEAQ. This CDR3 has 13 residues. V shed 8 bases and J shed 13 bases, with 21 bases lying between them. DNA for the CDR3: TGTGCCAGCGTCGGGTCATCTGTCGGAGAGCAGTACTTC. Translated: CASVGSSVGEQYF.

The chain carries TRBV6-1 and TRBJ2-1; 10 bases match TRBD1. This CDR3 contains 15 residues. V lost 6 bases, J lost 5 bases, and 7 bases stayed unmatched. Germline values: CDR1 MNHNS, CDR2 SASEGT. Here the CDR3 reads CASSRDRGINNEQFF. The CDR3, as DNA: TGTGCCAGCAGCCGGGACAGGGGTATCAACAATGAGCAGTTCTTC.

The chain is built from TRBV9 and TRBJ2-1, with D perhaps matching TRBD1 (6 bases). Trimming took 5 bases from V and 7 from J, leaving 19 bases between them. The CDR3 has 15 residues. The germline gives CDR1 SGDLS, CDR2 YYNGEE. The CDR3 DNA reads TGTGCCAGCAGGCCCTACCAGGGGCAAGGAAATGAGCAGTTCTTC. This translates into CASRPYQGQGNEQFF.